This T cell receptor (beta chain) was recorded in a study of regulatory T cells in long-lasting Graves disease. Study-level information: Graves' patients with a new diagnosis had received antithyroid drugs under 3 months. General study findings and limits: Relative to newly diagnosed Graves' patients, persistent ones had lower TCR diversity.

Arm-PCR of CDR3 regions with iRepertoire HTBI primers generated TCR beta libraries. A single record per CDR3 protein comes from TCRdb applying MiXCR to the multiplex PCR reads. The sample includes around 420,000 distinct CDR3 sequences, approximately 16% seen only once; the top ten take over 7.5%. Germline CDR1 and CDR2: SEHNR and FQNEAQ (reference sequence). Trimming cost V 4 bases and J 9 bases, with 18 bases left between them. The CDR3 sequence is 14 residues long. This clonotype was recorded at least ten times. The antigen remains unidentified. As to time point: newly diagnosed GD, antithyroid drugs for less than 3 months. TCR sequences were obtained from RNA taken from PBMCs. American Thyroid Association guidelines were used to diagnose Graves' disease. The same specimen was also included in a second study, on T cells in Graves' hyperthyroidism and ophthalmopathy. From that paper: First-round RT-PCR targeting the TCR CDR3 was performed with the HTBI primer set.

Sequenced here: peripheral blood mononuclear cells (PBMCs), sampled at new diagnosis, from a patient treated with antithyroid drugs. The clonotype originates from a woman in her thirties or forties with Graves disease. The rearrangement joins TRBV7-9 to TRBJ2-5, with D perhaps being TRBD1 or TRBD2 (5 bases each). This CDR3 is CASSSTGRSVSQYF. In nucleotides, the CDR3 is TGTGCCAGCAGCTCTACGGGACGGTCAGTGTCCCAGTACTTC.